Listed here are 20 T cell receptor beta chains from one sample, sequenced in a study of neoadjuvant anti-PD-1 for oral cavity cancer. Sequencing was performed with immunoSEQ multiplex PCR; in TCRdb, only in-frame clones are kept and a portion is missing. The table includes about 14,000 clones, over 65% detected once. The input for sequencing was PBMCs, taken before nivolumab (anti-PD-1) treatment. All receptors derive from a person aged 35-79 years with oral cavity squamous cell carcinoma.

The V and J genes are TRBV5-1 and TRBJ2-5, with D perhaps TRBD2 (5 bases). Germline-derived CDR1 and CDR2 are SGHRS and YFSETQ. V shed 3 bases and J shed 3 bases, with 12 bases lying between them. This CDR3 region has 14 residues. The CDR3 coding sequence is TGCGCCAGCAGCTACCAGGAGGCGAAAGAGACCCAGTACTTC. Translated, it gives CASSYQEAKETQYF. Looking up the rest from reference TRBV5-1 and TRBJ2-5 gives the full variable domain: KAGVTQTPRYLIKTRGQQVTLSCSPISGHRSVSWYQQTPGQGLQFLFEYFSETQRNKGNFPGRFSGRQFSNSRSEMNVSTLELGDSALYLCASSYQEAKETQYFGPGTRLLVL.

This clone occurred once. The J gene is TRBJ2-7, the V gene TRBV10-3; tentatively, D is TRBD2 (5 bases). V dropped 4 bases and J dropped 0 bases, with 10 bases sitting between them. The CDR3 contains 14 residues. Germline loops: CDR1 ENHRY, CDR2 SYGVKD. The CDR3 spells CAISGRASSYEQYF. CDR3 nucleotide sequence: TGTGCCATCAGTGGGCGGGCCTCCTCCTACGAGCAGTACTTC.

This clone was seen more than once but under ten times. V gene TRBV20-1 combines with J gene TRBJ2-1; D call uncertain. Germline values: CDR1 DFQATT, CDR2 SNEGSKA (reference sequence). The CDR3 is 11 amino acids. V was clipped by 7 bases and J by 7 bases, with 11 bases between them. DNA of the CDR3: TGCAGTGTAGAAAGGGCGAATGAGCAGTTCTTC. Its translation: CSVERANEQFF.

The CDR3 sequence is CASRTGRRAEAFF. CDR3 in DNA: TGTGCCAGTAGGACAGGGAGAAGGGCTGAAGCTTTCTTT. This rearrangement joins TRBV19 to TRBJ1-1, with TRBD1 identical over 7 bases. Unmatched junction bases numbered 7, after V lost 6 bases and J lost 6 bases. This CDR3 contains 13 residues. Germline V CDR1 and CDR2: LNHDA, SQIVND (reference sequence).

This rearrangement joins TRBV5-5 to TRBJ1-1; D not resolved. Germline CDR1 and CDR2: SGHKS and YYEKEE (reference sequence). Trimming removed 7 bases at V and 4 bases at J, with 17 bases between. The CDR3 spans 14 residues. The chain's CDR3 is CASRLGGYVTEAFF. CDR3 bases: TGTGCCAGCCGCCTAGGCGGGTACGTCACTGAAGCTTTCTTT.

This rearrangement joins TRBV5-1 to TRBJ1-1; TRBD1 matches 8 bases. The germline V gene encodes CDR1 SGHRS and CDR2 YFSETQ. The V and J ends lost 4 bases and 2 bases, in that order; junction bases with no gene match: 4. The CDR3 loop spans 14 amino acids. The CDR3 here is CASSPRGRNTEAFF. For the CDR3, the DNA is TGCGCCAGCAGCCCCAGGGGGCGTAACACTGAAGCTTTCTTT.

The chain couples TRBV5-1 to TRBJ2-3; the match to TRBD1 covers 8 bases. The CDR3 loop spans 14 amino acids. The junction had 4 bases not matched to a gene; V was cut back by 4 bases and J by 3 bases. The germline gives CDR1 SGHRS, CDR2 YFSETQ. In nucleotides, the CDR3 is TGCGCCAGCAGCACAGACAGGGGAACAGATACGCAGTATTTT. It encodes CASSTDRGTDTQYF.

This chain links TRBV29-1 with TRBJ1-1; no reliable D call. The length of the CDR3 is 14 residues. The V end was cut by 4 bases, the J end by 2 bases, with 14 bases between. Germline values: CDR1 SQVTM, CDR2 ANQGSEA. The DNA of the CDR3 is TGCAGCGTTGCGGTTACAGTCTCCAACACTGAAGCTTTCTTT. Encoded protein: CSVAVTVSNTEAFF. Full variable domain (rest looked up from reference TRBV29-1 and TRBJ1-1): SAVISQKPSRDICQRGTSLTIQCQVDSQVTMMFWYRQQPGQSLTLIATANQGSEATYESGFVIDKFPISRPNLTFSTLTVSNMSPEDSSIYLCSVAVTVSNTEAFFGQGTRLTVV.

V is TRBV30 and J is TRBJ2-7; D tentatively fits TRBD1 or TRBD2 (5 bases each). Germline V gene sequence: CDR1 GTSNPN, CDR2 SVGIG (reference sequence). The CDR3 has 15 amino acids. The ends were cut back, 0 bases at V and 5 bases at J, with 17 bases in the middle. In DNA form, the CDR3 reads TGTGCCTGGAGTGTAGGGACGGGCCTTAGGGACGAGCAGTACTTC. Amino acids: CAWSVGTGLRDEQYF.

CDR3 DNA: TGTGCCAGCAGCTCGGACAGGGGTTCCTACAATGAGCAGTTCTTC. This sequence encodes CASSSDRGSYNEQFF. The chain couples TRBV7-2 to TRBJ2-1; TRBD1 agrees at 9 bases. Germline V gene lookup returns CDR1 SGHTA and CDR2 FQGNSA. The CDR3 runs to 15 residues. V shed 4 bases, J shed 1 base, and the junction held 2 bases outside the gene matches. The full variable domain, completed using reference TRBV7-2 and TRBJ2-1, is GAGVSQSPSNKVTEKGKDVELRCDPISGHTALYWYRQSLGQGLEFLIYFQGNSAPDKSGLPSDRFSAERTGGSVSTLTIQRTQQEDSAVYLCASSSDRGSYNEQFFGPGTRLTVL.

The CDR3 sequence: CASSSGGGTEAFF. The CDR3 DNA follows: TGTGCCAGCAGCTCTGGCGGGGGGACTGAAGCTTTCTTT. The V and J genes are TRBV7-3 and TRBJ1-1; D perhaps matches TRBD1 (5 bases). CDR1 SGHTA and CDR2 FQGTGA come from the germline V gene. V dropped 4 bases and J dropped 5 bases, with 11 bases sitting between them. CDR3 length: 13 residues. The variable domain in full, with the rest retrieved from reference TRBV7-3 and TRBJ1-1, is GAGVSQTPSNKVTEKGKYVELRCDPISGHTALYWYRQSLGQGPEFLIYFQGTGAADDSGLPNDRFFAVRPEGSVSTLKIQRTERGDSAVYLCASSSGGGTEAFFGQGTRLTVV.

In this sample, this clone turned up a few times. The chain is built from TRBV5-4 and TRBJ1-1; possibly TRBD1 for D (5 bases). The CDR3 is 14 residues long. Germline lookup yields CDR1 SGHNT and CDR2 YYREEE (reference sequence). Trimming took off 2 bases at V and 5 bases at J, with 13 bases between the two ends. CDR3 protein: CASSFGTSRTEAFF. CDR3 DNA: TGTGCCAGCAGCTTCGGGACCAGTCGGACTGAAGCTTTCTTT.

This clone was counted only a few times. This chain uses TRBV30 with TRBJ1-1, with 7 bases aligning to TRBD1. This CDR3 contains 14 residues. The V segment lost 2 bases and the J segment 2 bases; nucleotides outside the gene matches: 5. Germline V gene data show CDR1 as GTSNPN and CDR2 as SVGIG (reference sequence). This CDR3 is CAWSRQGFNTEAFF. CDR3 DNA sequence: TGTGCCTGGAGTAGACAGGGTTTTAACACTGAAGCTTTCTTT. Full variable domain (missing parts from reference TRBV30 and TRBJ1-1): SQTIHQWPATLVQPVGSPLSLECTVEGTSNPNLYWYRQAAGRGLQLLFYSVGIGQISSEVPQNLSASRPQDRQFILSSKKLLLSDSGFYLCAWSRQGFNTEAFFGQGTRLTVV.

This clone was detected only a few times. Written as DNA, the CDR3 is TGCGCCAGCTCTGTGGCGATGAACACTGAAGCTTTCTTT. As protein: CASSVAMNTEAFF. V usage is TRBV10-1 and J usage is TRBJ1-1; D gene ambiguous. The germline CDR1 and CDR2 sequences are WNHNN and SYGVQD (reference sequence). V was trimmed by 8 bases and J by 0 bases, leaving 10 bases between them. The CDR3 has 13 residues.

This sequence joins TRBV7-8 and TRBJ2-7; D remains ambiguous. V was cut by 8 bases and J by 3 bases, with 14 bases left in between. Germline-derived CDR1 and CDR2 are SGHVS and FQNEAQ. The CDR3 consists of 13 residues. The CDR3 loop is CASGFGGNYEQYF. The CDR3 DNA sequence: TGTGCCAGCGGATTCGGCGGAAACTACGAGCAGTACTTC.

V usage is TRBV6-1 and J usage is TRBJ1-5, with D possibly matching TRBD1 (5 bases). CDR3 length: 15 amino acids. CDR1 is MNHNS and CDR2 is SASEGT in the germline V gene. The V end was cut by 0 bases, the J end by 6 bases, with 12 bases between. This chain's CDR3 is CASSEALEGVQPQHF. The CDR3 coding sequence is TGTGCCAGCAGTGAAGCTTTGGAAGGGGTTCAGCCCCAGCATTTT.

This chain connects TRBV10-2 to TRBJ2-5, with TRBD2 matching over 7 bases. The CDR3 is made up of 13 amino acids. Unmatched junction bases numbered 1, after V lost 2 bases and J lost 4 bases. Germline V gene sequence: CDR1 WSHSY, CDR2 SAAADI. The CDR3 reads CASSEASGETQYF. As DNA, the CDR3 is TGCGCCAGCAGTGAGGCTAGCGGAGAGACCCAGTACTTC.

This rearrangement joins TRBV5-4 to TRBJ2-1; 7 bases map to TRBD2. Germline V lookup: CDR1 SGHNT, CDR2 YYREEE (reference sequence). Trimming at V came to 0 bases and at J to 1 base, leaving 4 bases not matched to a gene. The CDR3 loop spans 16 amino acids. Here the CDR3 reads CASSLGSGVSYNEQFF. CDR3 in DNA: TGTGCCAGCAGCTTGGGGAGCGGGGTATCCTACAATGAGCAGTTCTTC.

V is TRBV27 and J is TRBJ2-1, with 9 bases that match TRBD2. In germline, CDR1 is MNHEY, CDR2 SMNVEV (reference sequence). V shed 5 bases, J shed 4 bases, and the junction held 6 bases outside the gene matches. The CDR3 is made up of 15 amino acids. CDR3 amino acids: CASSPLAGLYNEQFF. CDR3 DNA: TGTGCCAGCAGTCCTCTAGCGGGGCTTTACAATGAGCAGTTCTTC.

The chain carries TRBV4-2 and TRBJ1-1; D gene ambiguous. CDR3 length: 18 residues. Trimming took off 0 bases at V and 5 bases at J, with 22 bases between the two ends. The germline CDR1 and CDR2 sequences are LGHNA and YNFKEQ. The chain's CDR3 is CASSQDPLEGIGVTEAFF. For the CDR3, the DNA is TGTGCCAGCAGCCAAGATCCCCTGGAGGGAATTGGAGTTACTGAAGCTTTCTTT.